The rows below give T cell receptor beta chains drawn from one sample of a study of early T cells in non-severe SARS-CoV-2 infection. TCRdb redid the calling of the 5' RACE reads with MiXCR, one entry per CDR3 protein. The sample lists 84,000 or so distinct CDR3 sequences; around 10% were seen once. Material: whole blood. The receptor source for this set is an adult who was a healthcare worker with PCR-confirmed SARS-CoV-2 infection or an uninfected control (not recorded which). Both conserved end residues are part of each CDR3. Each record gives: clone size, V gene, J gene, D gene, CDR3 protein, CDR3 DNA. The D gene is left open where the match is weak. Clone size, where shown, is once, few, many, or a class for clones that have expanded.

abundance: few; v_gene: TRBV11-3; j_gene: TRBJ2-2; d_gene: TRBD2; CDR3aa: CASSGGLAGGTGELFF; CDR3nt: TGTGCCAGCAGCGGGGGACTAGCGGGAGGTACCGGGGAGCTGTTTTTT
abundance: few; v_gene: TRBV7-6; j_gene: TRBJ1-3; d_gene: NA; CDR3aa: CASSPTGPGNTIYF; CDR3nt: TGTGCCAGCAGCCCGACCGGCCCTGGCAACACCATATATTTT
abundance: many; v_gene: TRBV12-3/TRBV12-4; j_gene: TRBJ1-2; d_gene: NA; CDR3aa: CASSLSGVNYGYTF; CDR3nt: TGTGCCAGCAGTTTATCTGGAGTCAACTATGGCTACACCTTC
abundance: NA; v_gene: TRBV27; j_gene: TRBJ2-2; d_gene: NA; CDR3aa: CASSTGTAGELFF; CDR3nt: TGTGCCAGCAGCACCGGGACCGCCGGGGAGCTGTTTTTT
abundance: NA; v_gene: TRBV11-2; j_gene: TRBJ2-1; d_gene: NA; CDR3aa: CASSLDRWGDRLNEQFF; CDR3nt: TGTGCCAGCAGCTTAGATCGATGGGGGGATCGACTCAATGAGCAGTTCTTC
abundance: many; v_gene: TRBV7-9; j_gene: TRBJ2-6; d_gene: TRBD1; CDR3aa: CASSVGQASSGANVLTF; CDR3nt: TGTGCCAGCAGCGTAGGACAGGCCAGCTCTGGGGCCAACGTCCTGACTTTC
abundance: few; v_gene: TRBV29-1; j_gene: TRBJ2-7; d_gene: TRBD1; CDR3aa: CSVPDRGLREQYF; CDR3nt: TGCAGCGTTCCGGACAGGGGGCTTAGGGAGCAGTACTTC
abundance: few; v_gene: TRBV2; j_gene: TRBJ2-6; d_gene: NA; CDR3aa: CASSREAGANVLTF; CDR3nt: TGTGCCAGCAGTAGGGAGGCCGGGGCCAACGTCCTGACTTTC
abundance: NA; v_gene: TRBV29-1; j_gene: TRBJ2-3; d_gene: NA; CDR3aa: CSVDPWGDTQYF; CDR3nt: TGCAGCGTTGATCCGTGGGGAGATACGCAGTATTTT
abundance: few; v_gene: TRBV19; j_gene: TRBJ2-1; d_gene: NA; CDR3aa: CASSVAYGSYNEQFF; CDR3nt: TGTGCCAGTAGTGTAGCCTATGGCTCCTACAATGAGCAGTTCTTC
abundance: NA; v_gene: TRBV6-5; j_gene: TRBJ1-5; d_gene: TRBD1; CDR3aa: CASSPWTGTNQPQHF; CDR3nt: TGTGCCAGCAGTCCCTGGACAGGGACTAATCAGCCCCAGCATTTT
abundance: many; v_gene: TRBV20-1; j_gene: TRBJ2-2; d_gene: NA; CDR3aa: CSARQGTKRPGELFF; CDR3nt: TGCAGTGCTAGGCAGGGGACCAAACGTCCCGGGGAGCTGTTTTTT
abundance: many; v_gene: TRBV5-5; j_gene: TRBJ1-5; d_gene: TRBD1; CDR3aa: CASSPGQISNQPQHF; CDR3nt: TGTGCCAGCAGCCCGGGACAGATCAGCAATCAGCCCCAGCATTTT
abundance: many; v_gene: TRBV11-2; j_gene: TRBJ2-1; d_gene: NA; CDR3aa: CASSLDPASDEQFF; CDR3nt: TGTGCCAGCAGCTTAGACCCAGCTTCGGATGAGCAGTTCTTC
abundance: many; v_gene: TRBV6-6; j_gene: TRBJ1-5; d_gene: NA; CDR3aa: CASSQKGQPQHF; CDR3nt: TGTGCCAGCAGTCAGAAGGGACAGCCCCAGCATTTT
abundance: many; v_gene: TRBV20-1; j_gene: TRBJ1-5; d_gene: NA; CDR3aa: CSASSVKSNQPQHF; CDR3nt: TGCAGTGCTAGTTCCGTTAAGTCGAATCAGCCCCAGCATTTT
abundance: many; v_gene: TRBV18; j_gene: TRBJ1-1; d_gene: NA; CDR3aa: CASSPGTTEAFF; CDR3nt: TGTGCCAGCTCACCAGGGACCACTGAAGCTTTCTTT
abundance: many; v_gene: TRBV29-1; j_gene: TRBJ2-7; d_gene: TRBD2; CDR3aa: CSVERPSGNREEQYF; CDR3nt: TGCAGCGTTGAACGTCCTAGCGGGAACCGGGAAGAGCAGTACTTC
abundance: NA; v_gene: TRBV5-4; j_gene: TRBJ1-5; d_gene: NA; CDR3aa: CASSPGPHSNQPQHF; CDR3nt: TGTGCCAGCAGCCCCGGGCCACATAGCAATCAGCCCCAGCATTTT
abundance: few; v_gene: TRBV7-8; j_gene: TRBJ2-2; d_gene: NA; CDR3aa: CASSLGGPGGELFF; CDR3nt: TGTGCCAGCAGCTTAGGGGGTCCGGGCGGGGAGCTGTTTTTT
abundance: few; v_gene: TRBV7-6; j_gene: TRBJ2-5; d_gene: TRBD2; CDR3aa: CASSLGTSGETQYF; CDR3nt: TGTGCCAGCAGCTTAGGGACTAGCGGAGAGACCCAGTACTTC
abundance: many; v_gene: TRBV11-2; j_gene: TRBJ2-5; d_gene: NA; CDR3aa: CASSPDSEETQYF; CDR3nt: TGTGCCAGCAGCCCCGACAGCGAAGAGACCCAGTACTTC
abundance: many; v_gene: TRBV9; j_gene: TRBJ2-1; d_gene: NA; CDR3aa: CASSWGSNEQFF; CDR3nt: TGTGCCAGCAGCTGGGGGTCCAATGAGCAGTTCTTC
abundance: many; v_gene: TRBV7-9; j_gene: TRBJ2-7; d_gene: NA; CDR3aa: CASSSPPLYEQYF; CDR3nt: TGTGCCAGCAGCTCGCCGCCCCTTTACGAGCAGTACTTC
abundance: NA; v_gene: TRBV7-6; j_gene: TRBJ1-1; d_gene: TRBD1; CDR3aa: CASSFYQGDTEAFF; CDR3nt: TGTGCCAGCAGCTTCTACCAGGGGGACACTGAAGCTTTCTTT
abundance: many; v_gene: TRBV28; j_gene: TRBJ1-2; d_gene: TRBD1; CDR3aa: CASSFARGTGYGYTF; CDR3nt: TGTGCCAGCAGTTTTGCCCGCGGGACAGGCTATGGCTACACCTTC
abundance: NA; v_gene: TRBV6-1; j_gene: TRBJ2-1; d_gene: TRBD2; CDR3aa: CASSERTGLAAAYNEQFF; CDR3nt: TGTGCCAGCAGTGAACGAACCGGGCTAGCGGCAGCCTACAATGAGCAGTTCTTC
abundance: many; v_gene: TRBV15; j_gene: TRBJ2-5; d_gene: TRBD2; CDR3aa: CATSSLAGKETQYF; CDR3nt: TGTGCCACCAGCAGCCTAGCGGGAAAGGAGACCCAGTACTTC
abundance: many; v_gene: TRBV29-1; j_gene: TRBJ2-1; d_gene: TRBD2; CDR3aa: CSVPPGGGSRRNEQFF; CDR3nt: TGCAGCGTCCCTCCTGGTGGCGGGAGCAGAAGGAATGAGCAGTTCTTC
abundance: few; v_gene: TRBV3-1; j_gene: TRBJ2-7; d_gene: TRBD1; CDR3aa: CASSQTRDRVEQYF; CDR3nt: TGTGCCAGCAGCCAGACCCGGGACAGGGTTGAGCAGTACTTC
abundance: NA; v_gene: TRBV24-1; j_gene: TRBJ2-3; d_gene: NA; CDR3aa: CATSGIRDTQYF; CDR3nt: TGTGCCACCAGTGGTATTAGAGATACGCAGTATTTT
abundance: NA; v_gene: TRBV10-1; j_gene: TRBJ1-1; d_gene: NA; CDR3aa: CASSENLGNTEAFF; CDR3nt: TGCGCCAGCAGTGAGAATTTGGGGAACACTGAAGCTTTCTTT
abundance: NA; v_gene: TRBV30; j_gene: TRBJ2-3; d_gene: TRBD1; CDR3aa: CAWKAGGSFTDTQYF; CDR3nt: TGTGCCTGGAAGGCAGGGGGCTCCTTCACAGATACGCAGTATTTT
abundance: few; v_gene: TRBV20-1; j_gene: TRBJ1-2; d_gene: NA; CDR3aa: CSAEGRRNYGYTF; CDR3nt: TGCAGTGCAGAGGGACGACGTAACTATGGCTACACCTTC
abundance: NA; v_gene: TRBV5-1; j_gene: TRBJ1-4; d_gene: NA; CDR3aa: CASSPVAHEKLFF; CDR3nt: TGCGCCAGCAGCCCCGTTGCGCATGAAAAACTGTTTTTT
abundance: many; v_gene: TRBV27; j_gene: TRBJ1-3; d_gene: NA; CDR3aa: CASSWTGNTIYF; CDR3nt: TGTGCCAGCAGTTGGACAGGAAACACCATATATTTT
abundance: many; v_gene: TRBV11-2; j_gene: TRBJ1-1; d_gene: TRBD1; CDR3aa: CASSLQGARTEAFF; CDR3nt: TGTGCCAGCAGCTTACAGGGGGCGCGGACTGAAGCTTTCTTT
abundance: NA; v_gene: TRBV27; j_gene: TRBJ2-1; d_gene: NA; CDR3aa: CASSFGRQNEQFF; CDR3nt: TGTGCCAGCAGTTTTGGCAGACAAAACGAGCAGTTCTTC
abundance: few; v_gene: TRBV5-1; j_gene: TRBJ2-7; d_gene: NA; CDR3aa: CASSPGGGDSYEQYF; CDR3nt: TGCGCCAGCAGCCCAGGGGGGGGCGACTCCTACGAGCAGTACTTC
abundance: many; v_gene: TRBV5-1; j_gene: TRBJ2-3; d_gene: TRBD2; CDR3aa: CASSLPGLASTDTQYF; CDR3nt: TGCGCCAGCAGTCTCCCGGGACTAGCGAGCACAGATACGCAGTATTTT
abundance: few; v_gene: TRBV5-1; j_gene: TRBJ1-5; d_gene: TRBD1; CDR3aa: CASSLSGTDNQPQHF; CDR3nt: TGCGCCAGCAGCTTGTCGGGGACAGACAATCAGCCCCAGCATTTT
abundance: few; v_gene: TRBV6-5; j_gene: TRBJ1-1; d_gene: NA; CDR3aa: CASSYLQRGGTEAFF; CDR3nt: TGTGCCAGCAGTTACCTCCAGAGGGGAGGGACTGAAGCTTTCTTT
abundance: many; v_gene: TRBV4-1; j_gene: TRBJ1-2; d_gene: NA; CDR3aa: CASSQVGVGGYTF; CDR3nt: TGCGCCAGCAGCCAAGTAGGCGTAGGAGGCTACACCTTC
abundance: NA; v_gene: TRBV29-1; j_gene: TRBJ1-2; d_gene: TRBD1; CDR3aa: CSVGQVSGGGYTF; CDR3nt: TGCAGCGTGGGACAGGTCTCCGGAGGTGGCTACACCTTC
abundance: many; v_gene: TRBV10-2; j_gene: TRBJ1-2; d_gene: TRBD1; CDR3aa: CASGVIRTGAFSGYTF; CDR3nt: TGCGCCAGCGGCGTTATCCGGACAGGGGCCTTCTCTGGCTACACCTTC